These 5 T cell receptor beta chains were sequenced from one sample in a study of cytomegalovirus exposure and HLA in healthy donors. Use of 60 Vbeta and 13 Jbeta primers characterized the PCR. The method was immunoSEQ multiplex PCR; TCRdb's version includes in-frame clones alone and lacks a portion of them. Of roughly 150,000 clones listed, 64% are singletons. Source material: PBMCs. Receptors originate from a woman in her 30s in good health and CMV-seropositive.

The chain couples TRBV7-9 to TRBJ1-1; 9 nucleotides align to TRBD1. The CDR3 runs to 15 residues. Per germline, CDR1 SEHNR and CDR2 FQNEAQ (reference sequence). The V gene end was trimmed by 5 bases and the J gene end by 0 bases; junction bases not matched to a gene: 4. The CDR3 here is CASSRDRAMNTEAFF. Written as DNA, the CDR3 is TGTGCCAGCAGCCGGGACAGGGCTATGAACACTGAAGCTTTCTTT.

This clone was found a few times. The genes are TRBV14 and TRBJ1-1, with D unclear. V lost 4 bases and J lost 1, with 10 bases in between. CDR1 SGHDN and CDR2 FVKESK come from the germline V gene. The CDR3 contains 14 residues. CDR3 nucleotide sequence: TGTGCCAGCAGCCGTAATTTTAGGAACACTGAAGCTTTCTTT. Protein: CASSRNFRNTEAFF.

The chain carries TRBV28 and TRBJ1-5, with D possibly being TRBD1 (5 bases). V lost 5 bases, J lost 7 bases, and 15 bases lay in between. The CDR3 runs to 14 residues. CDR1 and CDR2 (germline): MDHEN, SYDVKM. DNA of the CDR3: TGTGCCAGCAGTCCCAAAGGGGTATTACAGCCCCAGCATTTT. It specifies CASSPKGVLQPQHF.

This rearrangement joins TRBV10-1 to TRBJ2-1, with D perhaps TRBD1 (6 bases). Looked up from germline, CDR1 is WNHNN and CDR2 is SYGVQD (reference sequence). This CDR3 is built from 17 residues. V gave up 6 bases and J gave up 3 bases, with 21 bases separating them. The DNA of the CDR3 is TGCGCCAGCAGCCCAGGGGTGGTAGAGGTCGGCTACAATGAGCAGTTCTTC. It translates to CASSPGVVEVGYNEQFF.

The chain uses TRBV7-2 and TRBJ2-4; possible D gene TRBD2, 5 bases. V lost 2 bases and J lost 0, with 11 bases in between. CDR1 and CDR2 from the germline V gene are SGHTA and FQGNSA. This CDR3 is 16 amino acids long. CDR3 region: CASSLRFGLAKNIQYF. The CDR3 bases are TGTGCCAGCAGCTTAAGATTCGGACTAGCCAAAAACATTCAGTACTTC.